This note documents a single T cell receptor beta chain sequence. A junction boundary mismatches the germline segment, possibly from a read error. Sample-barcoded 5' priming and a J-beta primer mix drove a second PCR of about 6 to 12 cycles. TCRdb recomputed calls from the 5' RACE reads with MiXCR, one row per CDR3 protein. The sample lists roughly 650,000 distinct CDR3 sequences; roughly 32% were seen once. The CDR3 length is 13 residues. In germline, CDR1 is MNHEY, CDR2 SVGEGT. The data were obtained in a study of blood T cells in healthy people across ages. The chain uses TRBV6-2 or TRBV6-3 and TRBJ1-5; a weak D match, TRBD1 (5 bases). The TCR originated in a woman older than 75 in good health. Sequences were obtained from blood. The CDR3: CANSDSRNQPQHF. CDR3 nucleotides: TGTGCCAACAGTGACAGTCGCAATCAGCCCCAGCATTTT.